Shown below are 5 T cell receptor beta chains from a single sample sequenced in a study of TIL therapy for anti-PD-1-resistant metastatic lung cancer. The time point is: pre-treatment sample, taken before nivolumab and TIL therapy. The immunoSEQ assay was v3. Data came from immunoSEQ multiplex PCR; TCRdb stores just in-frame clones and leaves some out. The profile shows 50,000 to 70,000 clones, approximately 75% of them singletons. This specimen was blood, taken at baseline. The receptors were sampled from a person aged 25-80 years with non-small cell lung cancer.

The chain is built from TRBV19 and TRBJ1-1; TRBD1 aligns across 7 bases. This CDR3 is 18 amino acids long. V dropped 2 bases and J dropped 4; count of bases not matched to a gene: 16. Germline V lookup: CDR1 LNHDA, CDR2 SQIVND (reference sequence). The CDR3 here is CASSILRTGRFRGTEAFF. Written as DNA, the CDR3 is TGTGCCAGTAGTATACTACGGACAGGACGGTTCCGGGGCACTGAAGCTTTCTTT.

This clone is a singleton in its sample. CDR3 region: CASSGRSSGNTIYF. The CDR3 DNA reads TGTGCCAGCAGCGGGCGGAGCTCTGGAAACACCATATATTTT. The chain recombines TRBV9 with TRBJ1-3, with D unclear. Germline V gene data show CDR1 as SGDLS and CDR2 as YYNGEE. The CDR3 extends over 14 amino acids. V dropped 3 bases and J dropped 0 bases, with 7 bases sitting between them.

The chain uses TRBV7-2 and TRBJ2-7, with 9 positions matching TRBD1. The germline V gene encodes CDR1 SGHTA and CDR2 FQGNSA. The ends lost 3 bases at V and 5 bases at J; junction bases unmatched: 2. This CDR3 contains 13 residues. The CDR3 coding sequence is TGTGCCAGCAGCTTCACAGGGGGCAACGAGCAGTACTTC. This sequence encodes CASSFTGGNEQYF.

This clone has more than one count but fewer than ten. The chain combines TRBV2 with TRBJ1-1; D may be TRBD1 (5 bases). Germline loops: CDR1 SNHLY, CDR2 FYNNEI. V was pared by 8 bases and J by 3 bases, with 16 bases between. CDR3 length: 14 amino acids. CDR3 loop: CASSKGRLDTEAFF. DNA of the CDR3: TGTGCCAGCTCCAAGGGGCGATTGGACACTGAAGCTTTCTTT.

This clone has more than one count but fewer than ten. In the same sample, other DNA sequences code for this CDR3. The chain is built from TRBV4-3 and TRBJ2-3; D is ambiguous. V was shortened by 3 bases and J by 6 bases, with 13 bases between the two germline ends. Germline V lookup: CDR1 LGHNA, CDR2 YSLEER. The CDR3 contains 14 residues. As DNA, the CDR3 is TGCGCCAGCAGCCAGGAATCCCGCCGGGATACGCAGTATTTT. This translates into CASSQESRRDTQYF.